The sequence of this TCR beta chain was determined in a study of T cells after somatic rescue of genetic block. The method was immunoSEQ multiplex PCR; TCRdb's version includes in-frame clones alone and lacks a portion of them. The sample records 110,000 or so clones, 75% to 95% being singletons. V lost 0 bases and J lost 5, with 13 bases in between. The CDR3 length is 15 residues. The V gene's germline CDR1 is ENHRY and CDR2 SYGVKD. Sequencing used peripheral blood mononuclear cells (PBMCs). This chain joins TRBV10-3 and TRBJ1-2; D is ambiguous. The TCR sequence derives from a woman under 30. CDR3 loop: CAISESVFMRYGYTF. CDR3 nucleotides: TGTGCCATCAGTGAGTCGGTCTTCATGAGGTATGGCTACACCTTC.